This passage covers 15 T cell receptor beta chains from one sample sequenced in a study of technical replicates of blood from several donors. The assay was immunoSEQ multiplex PCR, and TCRdb's table has in-frame clones only and misses some. The profile shows 60,000 or so clones, approximately 90% of them singletons. The sequencing input was PBMCs. The receptors derive from a human donor in good health. Some clones in this sample may be carry-over from other donors' samples.

The gene calls are TRBV11-2 and TRBJ2-3; maybe TRBD2 (5 bases). The germline V gene has CDR1 SGHAT and CDR2 FQNNGV. The length of the CDR3 is 17 residues. The V and J ends lost 5 bases and 4 bases respectively, with 22 bases between them. CDR3 DNA sequence: TGTGCCAGCAGCCCTAAGGAAGCGGTATTCTGGCCAGATACGCAGTATTTT. As protein: CASSPKEAVFWPDTQYF.

V and J are TRBV27 and TRBJ2-7; 8 nucleotides align to TRBD1. CDR3 size: 13 residues. CDR1 is MNHEY, CDR2 SMNVEV, per germline (reference sequence). V lost 8 bases, J lost 5 bases, and 8 bases stayed unmatched. The CDR3 region has the DNA TGTGCCAGCCTTAACCCCAGGGGGCACGAGCAGTACTTC. It specifies CASLNPRGHEQYF.

The chain employs TRBV28 and TRBJ1-3; a possible D gene is TRBD1 (6 bases). This CDR3 spans 16 amino acids. Trimming removed 6 bases at V and 9 bases at J, with 24 bases between. Germline V lookup: CDR1 MDHEN, CDR2 SYDVKM. The CDR3 sequence is CASSSVRGAKGSTIYF. As DNA, the CDR3 is TGTGCCAGCAGCTCCGTCCGGGGGGCCAAGGGTTCCACCATATATTTT.

The chain joins TRBV5-1 to TRBJ2-2, with D perhaps matching TRBD2 (6 bases). V dropped 1 base and J dropped 4 bases, with 14 bases sitting between them. Germline V gene data show CDR1 as SGHRS and CDR2 as YFSETQ. This CDR3 spans 16 amino acids. The CDR3: CASSLSGGDTTGELFF. CDR3 DNA sequence: TGCGCCAGCAGCTTGAGCGGAGGGGATACCACCGGGGAGCTGTTTTTT.

J is TRBJ1-1 and V is TRBV7-9, with D tentatively TRBD1 (6 bases). The CDR3 is 14 amino acids. V was trimmed by 9 bases and J by 0 bases, leaving 14 bases between them. Germline V gene lookup returns CDR1 SEHNR and CDR2 FQNEAQ (reference sequence). The CDR3 DNA reads as TGTGCCAGATCCGGGGGGCACTTGAACACTGAAGCTTTCTTT. Amino acids: CARSGGHLNTEAFF.

Notes on this clone: Compared with germline, one end of the junction differs, possibly owing to a read error. This chain joins TRBV5-4 and TRBJ1-2; TRBD1 aligns across 10 bases. This CDR3 has 13 amino acids. Germline V gene lookup returns CDR1 SGHNT and CDR2 YYREEE (reference sequence). The DNA of the CDR3 is TGTGCCAGCAGCTTCGTTGACAGGGGGCCCAAACCCTTC. This codes for CASSFVDRGPKPF. Variable domain in full (rest from reference TRBV5-4 and TRBJ1-2): ETGVTQSPTHLIKTRGQQVTLRCSSQSGHNTVSWYQQALGQGPQFIFQYYREEENGRGNFPPRFSGLQFPNYSSELNVNALELDDSALYLCASSFVDRGPKPFGSGTRLTVV.

Of note for this clone: Other DNA sequences from this sample encode an identical CDR3 as well. The CDR3 spells CASSQDPGTDYEQYF. The CDR3 nucleotides read TGCGCCAGCAGCCAAGACCCCGGGACAGATTACGAGCAGTACTTC. The chain has TRBV4-1 and TRBJ2-7; 7 nucleotides align to TRBD1. Losses at the gene ends were 0 bases for V and 4 bases for J; bases not matched to a gene: 6. There are 15 residues in the CDR3. Per the germline V gene, CDR1 is MGHRA and CDR2 is YSYEKL.

The chain couples TRBV5-1 to TRBJ1-4; D is ambiguous. The V and J ends lost 0 bases and 2 bases respectively, with 8 bases between them. The V gene's germline CDR1 is SGHRS and CDR2 YFSETQ. CDR3 length: 15 residues. CDR3 bases: TGCGCCAGCAGCTTGGTGGGAGTTACTAATGAAAAACTGTTTTTT. Protein: CASSLVGVTNEKLFF.

The V and J genes are TRBV6-4 and TRBJ2-2, with D tentatively TRBD1 (5 bases). The V end was cut by 3 bases, the J end by 5 bases, with 10 bases between. This CDR3 contains 14 residues. The germline V gene has CDR1 MRHNA and CDR2 SNTAGT. The CDR3 region has the DNA TGTGCCAGCAGTGAGGATTACAGGACCGGGGAGCTGTTTTTT. This codes for CASSEDYRTGELFF.

This chain connects TRBV4-3 to TRBJ2-1; tentative D call: TRBD2 (6 bases). Germline-derived CDR1 and CDR2 are LGHNA and YSLEER. Trimming removed 4 bases from V and 9 bases from J, with 28 bases in between. This CDR3 contains 18 residues. CDR3 amino acids: CASSPLRVIAGRGIEQFF. The CDR3 DNA reads TGCGCCAGCAGCCCTCTTAGGGTAATCGCCGGCCGGGGGATTGAGCAGTTCTTC.

This sequence joins TRBV10-3 and TRBJ2-7; 8 bases are a match to TRBD2. The germline V gene has CDR1 ENHRY and CDR2 SYGVKD. After removal of 3 bases from V and 7 bases from J, the junction contained 8 bases not matched to a gene. The CDR3 runs to 14 residues. The CDR3 sequence: CAISDNPRGGEQYF. CDR3 nucleotide sequence: TGTGCCATCAGTGACAACCCTCGGGGGGGGGAGCAGTACTTC.

The V and J genes are TRBV6-5 and TRBJ2-2, with D possibly matching TRBD1 (6 bases). CDR3 size: 15 residues. Trimming took 6 bases from V and 0 from J, leaving 11 bases between them. Per germline, CDR1 MNHEY and CDR2 SVGAGI. In DNA, the CDR3 is TGTGCCAGCAGCATCAGGGGCGCGAACACCGGGGAGCTGTTTTTT. Translation: CASSIRGANTGELFF.

The V call is TRBV25-1, the J call TRBJ1-5; D is undetermined. This CDR3 spans 14 amino acids. The germline V gene has CDR1 MGHDK and CDR2 SYGVNS. Trimming removed 6 bases at V and 1 base at J, with 10 bases between. The CDR3 DNA reads TGTGCCAGCAGCGGGAGTGTGAGCAATCAGCCCCAGCATTTT. It translates to CASSGSVSNQPQHF. The full variable domain, its missing parts supplied by reference TRBV25-1 and TRBJ1-5, is EADIYQTPRYLVIGTGKKITLECSQTMGHDKMYWYQQDPGMELHLIHYSYGVNSTEKGDLSSESTVSRIRTEHFPLTLESARPSHTSQYLCASSGSVSNQPQHFGDGTRLSIL.

The V and J genes are TRBV13 and TRBJ2-2, with 13 nucleotides matching TRBD2. This CDR3 is 16 amino acids long. CDR1 and CDR2 from the germline V gene are PRHDT and FYEKMQ (reference sequence). Trimming cost V 5 bases and J 4 bases; bases outside gene matches: 4. The CDR3 bases are TGTGCCAGCAGCCCCGGGACTAGCGGGACCACCGGGGAGCTGTTTTTT. This gives the protein CASSPGTSGTTGELFF. Combining the CDR3 with reference TRBV13 and TRBJ2-2 gives the whole variable domain AAGVIQSPRHLIKEKRETATLKCYPIPRHDTVYWYQQGPGQDPQFLISFYEKMQSDKGSIPDRFSAQQFSDYHSELNMSSLELGDSALYFCASSPGTSGTTGELFFGEGSRLTVL.

The chain has TRBV4-3 and TRBJ2-1; D might be TRBD2 (5 bases). Trimming took off 0 bases at V and 3 bases at J, with 12 bases between the two ends. Germline V CDR1 and CDR2: LGHNA, YSLEER. This CDR3 region has 16 residues. For the CDR3, the DNA is TGCGCCAGCAGCCAAGATTTTCGACTAATCTACAATGAGCAGTTCTTC. It codes for CASSQDFRLIYNEQFF.